This TCR beta chain was sequenced during a study of blood T cells in healthy people across ages. As concerns this clonotype: The antigen is not known. It may be a read error: a sequence one base away is much more abundant.

CDR1 and CDR2 from the germline V gene are MGHDK and SYGVNS. The CDR3 spans 15 residues. A second PCR, run for about 6 to 12 cycles, used a sample-barcoded 5' primer plus a J-beta primer mix. Every molecule of cDNA carried a tag from a template-switch adaptor with 12 random nucleotides. TCRdb analysed the 5' RACE reads with MiXCR anew, one entry per CDR3 protein. The sample yields 650,000 to 700,000 distinct CDR3 sequences, over 40% seen once. Study-wide findings and caveats: Diversity estimated from one million T cells was considered an underestimate. Age advanced and TCR beta diversity per million T cells fell, roughly linearly. A strong correlation was seen between TCR beta diversity and naive T cell percentage.

V gene TRBV25-1 combines with J gene TRBJ2-7; 8 bases map to TRBD2. Material for sequencing was blood. This clonotype originated in an elderly woman in good health. CDR3 in amino acids: CVSSRPGGGTYEQYF. The CDR3 bases are TGTGTCAGCTCCCGCCCGGGAGGGGGGACCTACGAGCAGTACTTC.